A single T cell receptor (beta chain) is shown here with its context. Its antigen is undetermined. The data originate from a study of early T cells in non-severe SARS-CoV-2 infection. Looking at the study overall: Sequenced bulk RNA came from whole blood that was unsorted, and chains were unpaired.

Whole-study findings and limits: VDJdb-based annotation leaned toward anti-spike CD8 responses and missed private and CD4 specificities.

The TCR library protocol was used to attach unique molecular identifiers. These identifiers were attached to individual cDNA molecules. A single record per CDR3 protein comes from TCRdb applying MiXCR to the 5' RACE reads. The sample holds roughly 71,000 distinct CDR3 sequences, roughly 13% seen once. V dropped 3 bases and J dropped 3 bases, with 17 bases sitting between them. The CDR3 loop spans 16 amino acids. Germline CDR1 and CDR2: PRHDT and FYEKMQ (reference sequence). The material sequenced was whole blood. The clonotype was recovered from an adult who was a healthcare worker with PCR-confirmed SARS-CoV-2 infection or an uninfected control (not recorded which). The genes are TRBV13 and TRBJ2-5, with D possibly TRBD1 on 6 matching bases. The CDR3 reads CASSFYRVSGEETQYF. The DNA for the CDR3 is TGTGCCAGCAGCTTCTACAGGGTTTCAGGGGAAGAGACCCAGTACTTC.